A selection of T cell receptor beta chains follows, all from one sample in a study of T-cell reconstitution after alpha-beta-depleted transplantation in children. TCRdb passed the PCR reads through MiXCR, listing each CDR3 protein once. The table lists 150,000 to 250,000 distinct CDR3 sequences, about 6% of them singletons. The sample here was PBMCs, taken before TCRalphabeta/CD19-depleted stem cell transplant. The receptors originated from a girl under three years old with combined immunodeficiency, due to receive a stem cell transplant. CDR3s include the opening cysteine and the closing phenylalanine or tryptophan. D genes are given only for firm matches. Clone size, where shown, is once, few, many, or a class for clones that have expanded.

D gene	clone size	V gene	J gene	CDR3 DNA	CDR3 protein
TRBD2	many	TRBV5-1	TRBJ2-1	TGCGCCAGCAGCTTGGGCCCTAGCGGGAGGCTCTCAGGGGGTGAGCAGTTCTTC	CASSLGPSGRLSGGEQFF
NA	few	TRBV28	TRBJ2-7	TGTGCCAGCAGTTTTTCCGGTCTCCTCTCCTACGAGCAGTACTTC	CASSFSGLLSYEQYF
NA	few	TRBV15	TRBJ1-6	TGTGCCACCAGCAGAGCTGGCTCACCCCTCCACTTT	CATSRAGSPLHF
TRBD1	many	TRBV3-1	TRBJ2-5	TGTGCCAGCACCTCGACAGGGTACGAGACCCAGTACTTC	CASTSTGYETQYF
TRBD1	many	TRBV25-1	TRBJ2-7	TGTGCCAGCAGTGAACAGGGGGCCCACGAGCAGTACTTC	CASSEQGAHEQYF
TRBD2	many	TRBV29-1	TRBJ2-5	TGCAGCGTTGACGGGGGGGCGAAAGAGACCCAGTACTTC	CSVDGGAKETQYF
TRBD2	few	TRBV5-1	TRBJ2-3	TGCGCCAGCAGCTTGGGACTAGCGACCGACACAGATACGCAGTATTTT	CASSLGLATDTDTQYF
TRBD1	many	TRBV2	TRBJ1-1	TGTGCCAGCAGTGGCGCGACAGGGGCCCCTGAAGCTTTCTTT	CASSGATGAPEAFF
NA	NA	TRBV2	TRBJ2-1	TGTGCCAGCAGTTTTACTCACAATGAGCAGTTCTTC	CASSFTHNEQFF
NA	many	TRBV5-1	TRBJ1-2	TGCGCCAGCAGTGATGGGGGCTATGGCTACACCTTC	CASSDGGYGYTF
NA	many	TRBV4-2	TRBJ1-1	TGTGCCAGCAGCCAAGTCCGTCCAGGGAGGGCTTTCTTT	CASSQVRPGRAFF
TRBD2	many	TRBV4-1	TRBJ2-7	TGCGCCAGCAGCCAGTCCGCGTTGGGACTAGCGGGAGCCTACGAGCAGTACTTC	CASSQSALGLAGAYEQYF
TRBD2	many	TRBV20-1	TRBJ2-3	TGCAGTGCTGAACTAGCGAATTTTCGCACAGATACGCAGTATTTT	CSAELANFRTDTQYF
TRBD2	many	TRBV6-5	TRBJ2-1	TGTGCCAGCAGTTGGAGCGGGAGGGGGAATGAGCAGTTCTTC	CASSWSGRGNEQFF
NA	many	TRBV27	TRBJ2-7	TGTGCCAGCAGTTTAGGTCAGGTGTTGTACGAGCAGTACTTC	CASSLGQVLYEQYF
NA	many	TRBV28	TRBJ2-7	TGTGCCAGCAGTGTACTACTCCGCACCTACGAGCAGTACTTC	CASSVLLRTYEQYF
NA	many	TRBV7-6	TRBJ1-1	TGTGCCAGCAGCGACCCGCAGGGCAAGAACACTGAAGCTTTCTTT	CASSDPQGKNTEAFF
NA	many	TRBV29-1	TRBJ1-2	TGCAGCGTTGATTCGGCAGGGCGATATGGCTACACCTTC	CSVDSAGRYGYTF
TRBD1	few	TRBV2	TRBJ2-3	TGTGCCAGCAGGATAAGGACAGGGCCAGATACGCAGTATTTT	CASRIRTGPDTQYF
TRBD1	NA	TRBV19	TRBJ2-4	TGTGCCAGTAGTATCAAACAGGGGGCGACTTCCACTTACAAAAACATTCAGCACTTC	CASSIKQGATSTYKNIQHF
TRBD2	many	TRBV7-2	TRBJ2-1	TGTGCCAGCAGCTTAGCGGGGACTAGCGGGGGGAAGATTGAGCAGTTCTTC	CASSLAGTSGGKIEQFF
NA	many	TRBV10-3	TRBJ1-1	TGTGCCATCAGCGGGGTGGAGGGGTACACTGAAGCTTTCTTT	CAISGVEGYTEAFF
TRBD1	NA	TRBV7-9	TRBJ2-7	TGTGCCAGCAGCCCAAGGCCGGGACAGGGGAAAGCCGAGCAGTACTTC	CASSPRPGQGKAEQYF
NA	NA	TRBV20-1	TRBJ2-1	TGCAGTGCTATTCCTGCCTACAATGAGCAGTTCTTC	CSAIPAYNEQFF
TRBD1	many	TRBV7-2	TRBJ1-5	TGTGCCAGCAGCTTAGGGGACAGGAGATTTAGCAATCAGCCCCAGCATTTT	CASSLGDRRFSNQPQHF
NA	many	TRBV29-1	TRBJ2-1	TGCAGCGTTGGACCAACGGGGTATACCTACAATGAGCAGTTCTTC	CSVGPTGYTYNEQFF
TRBD2	NA	TRBV4-1	TRBJ2-1	TGCGCCAGCAGCCCCATTAGCGGGAACTCCTACAATGAGCAGTTCTTC	CASSPISGNSYNEQFF
TRBD2	NA	TRBV18	TRBJ2-7	TGTGCCAGCTCACCAGATCCTGAGTGGCGGGGGGGTACCTACGAGCAGTACTTC	CASSPDPEWRGGTYEQYF
TRBD2	once	TRBV7-9	TRBJ2-7	TGTGCCAGCAGCCCCCCACTAGCGGGAACCTACGAGCAGTACTTC	CASSPPLAGTYEQYF
NA	NA	TRBV3-1	TRBJ2-1	TGTGCCTCCTGCCAAGACCATAGTAGTGGGGGGCTCAATGAGCAGTTCTTC	CASCQDHSSGGLNEQFF
TRBD2	many	TRBV7-2	TRBJ2-1	TGTGCCAGCAGCCCCGGACTAGCGGGAGTCTACAATGAGCAGTTCTTC	CASSPGLAGVYNEQFF
TRBD2	many	TRBV6-5	TRBJ2-7	TGTGCCAGCAAGCGAGGGGCGAGCGGGGGTATTCCCTCCTACGAGCAGTACTTC	CASKRGASGGIPSYEQYF
TRBD2	few	TRBV10-3	TRBJ2-5	TGTGCCATGAAAGCGGGGGAATCTGAGACCCAGTACTTC	CAMKAGESETQYF
TRBD2	NA	TRBV28	TRBJ2-7	TGTGCCAGCTTTGGACTAGCGGCCTACGAGCAGTACTTC	CASFGLAAYEQYF
TRBD2	many	TRBV5-1	TRBJ2-1	TGCGCCAGCAGCCCGGGAGTCCTAGCGGGAGGGTACAGGGCCGATGAGCAGTTCTTC	CASSPGVLAGGYRADEQFF
NA	many	TRBV7-9	TRBJ2-1	TGTGCCAGCAGCTTAGGACAGGTCCTCTGGGATGAGCAGTTCTTC	CASSLGQVLWDEQFF
TRBD1	few	TRBV7-9	TRBJ1-1	TGTGCCAGCAGCTTAGTGCAGGGGGGCACTGAAGCTTTCTTT	CASSLVQGGTEAFF
NA	many	TRBV7-2	TRBJ2-1	TGTGCCAGCAGCTTAGGGGGCCAGGAGCAGTTCTTC	CASSLGGQEQFF
NA	many	TRBV4-1	TRBJ1-5	TGCGCCAGCAGCCAAGTGCCCGGGGCGAATCAGCCCCAGCATTTT	CASSQVPGANQPQHF
NA	many	TRBV4-3	TRBJ2-3	TGCGCCAGCAGCCAAAGAGTAAGGGTCAGGGATACGCAGTATTTT	CASSQRVRVRDTQYF
NA	many	TRBV20-1	TRBJ2-2	TGCAGTGCCCGGGCCCTACGCACCGGGGAGCTGTTTTTT	CSARALRTGELFF
NA	NA	TRBV7-2	TRBJ1-5	TGTGCCAGCAGCTTAACTAAGAATCAGCCCCAGCATTTT	CASSLTKNQPQHF
NA	many	TRBV5-4	TRBJ2-7	TGTGCCAGCAGCTTGGGTCCTGCAGACTACGAGCAGTACTTC	CASSLGPADYEQYF
TRBD2	many	TRBV4-1	TRBJ2-2	TGCGCCAGCAGCCAATGGGCTAGCGGGGGAACCACCGGGGAGCTGTTTTTT	CASSQWASGGTTGELFF
NA	many	TRBV18	TRBJ1-1	TGTGCCAGCTCACCCGGAGCATCTGAAGCTTTCTTT	CASSPGASEAFF
NA	many	TRBV12-3/TRBV12-4	TRBJ2-3	TGTGCCAGCAGTGGGAGCACAGATACGCAGTATTTT	CASSGSTDTQYF
NA	NA	TRBV25-1	TRBJ2-7	TGTGCCAGTAGTTGGACGGATAGCTCCTACGAGCAGTACTTC	CASSWTDSSYEQYF
NA	many	TRBV20-1	TRBJ2-5	TGCAGTGCTAGTCAGGGGAGGGAGACCCAGTACTTC	CSASQGRETQYF
NA	many	TRBV12-3/TRBV12-4	TRBJ2-1	TGTGCCAGCAGCGGAAGCGTCGAGCAGTTCTTC	CASSGSVEQFF
NA	many	TRBV20-1	TRBJ2-2	TGCAGTGCTAGGGCTTCTGGACTAACCGGGGAGCTGTTTTTT	CSARASGLTGELFF
NA	many	TRBV20-1	TRBJ2-5	TGCAGTGGGTCGGAAGCTATTGGGGAGACCCAGTACTTC	CSGSEAIGETQYF
NA	many	TRBV4-3	TRBJ1-1	TGCGCCAGCAGCCAAGTTAAAGGTGGCACTGAAGCTTTCTTT	CASSQVKGGTEAFF
NA	NA	TRBV28	TRBJ1-6	TGTGCCAGCCTGCCCCTGACATCGGGGGCCCTCCACTTT	CASLPLTSGALHF
NA	many	TRBV7-8	TRBJ2-1	TGTGCCAGCAGCTTAGCGCTAATTTTAGTGGAGGGGATGAGCTCCTACAATGAGCAGTTCTTC	CASSLALILVEGMSSYNEQFF
TRBD2	many	TRBV29-1	TRBJ2-4	TGCAGCGTTGAAATCCGGGGGGGTCAGTACTTC	CSVEIRGGQYF
NA	few	TRBV20-1	TRBJ2-7	TGCTGTGCTAGTGTCCCACCGACAGGCGTTCGGGCCTACGAGCAGTACTTC	CCASVPPTGVRAYEQYF
TRBD1	few	TRBV18	TRBJ2-7	TGTGCCAGCTCCTTCTCCGGGACAGGGGGCTACGAGCAGTACTTC	CASSFSGTGGYEQYF
NA	NA	TRBV6-1	TRBJ2-3	TGTGCCAGCAACAACCACAGGGCCACAGATACGCAGTATTTT	CASNNHRATDTQYF
TRBD1	many	TRBV4-1	TRBJ2-3	TGCGCCAGCAGTTTAGGACAGGGCACAGATACGCAGTATTTT	CASSLGQGTDTQYF
TRBD2	many	TRBV2	TRBJ2-1	TGTGCCAGCAGGAGACTAGCGGCGAGCTCCTACAATGAGCAGTTCTTC	CASRRLAASSYNEQFF